This T cell receptor beta chain comes out of a study of T cells in Graves' hyperthyroidism and ophthalmopathy. Study-level background: Blood was drawn when the patient was first diagnosed and still untreated. Study conclusions and caveats: Model output signaled ophthalmopathy a median around 5.9 months ahead of onset.

This clonotype was detected a few times. Antigen specificity is unknown. Amplified TCR beta CDR3 regions came from RNA transcripts. RT-PCR in the first round (using the HTBI primer set) targeted the TCR CDR3. MiXCR, run by TCRdb on the multiplex PCR reads, gives a single entry per CDR3 protein. The sample consists of about 600,000 distinct CDR3 sequences, around 15% of them appearing once. Germline CDR1 KGHDR, CDR2 SFDVKD. The CDR3 extends over 14 amino acids. Trimming removed 1 base at V and 14 bases at J, with 14 bases between. This TCR was sampled from a woman aged 40 to 50 with Graves' ophthalmopathy. The chain couples TRBV24-1 to TRBJ1-6, with unresolved D. Sequencing used blood. The CDR3 bases are TGTGCCACCAGTGATTTCCCACCCGGGGAGGCCCTCCACTTT. This sequence encodes CATSDFPPGEALHF.